This is a list of T cell receptor beta chains from one sample in a study of CXCR3-negative and CXCR3-positive naive CD8 T cells. TCRdb re-called the 5' RACE reads and gives one entry per CDR3 protein, without DNA. The table lists some 68,000 distinct CDR3 sequences. The sequenced sample was naive CXCR3+ CD8+ T cells from blood. These receptors were collected from a human donor in good health. Some clones in this sample may be carry-over from other donors' samples. CDR3s include the opening cysteine and the closing phenylalanine or tryptophan.

v_call	j_call	cdr3_aa
TRBV20-1	TRBJ2-1	CSARDWASGDYNEQFF
TRBV27	TRBJ2-7	CASSLSQTGNYEQYF
TRBV6-2/TRBV6-3	TRBJ2-4	CASSRTLGDIQYF
TRBV2	TRBJ2-5	CASSEALAIMETQYF
TRBV29-1	TRBJ2-1	CSIRGTGGYNEQFF
TRBV7-3	TRBJ2-2	CASSGTTLAGELFF
TRBV2	TRBJ2-3	CASSPSGRMADTQYF
TRBV19	TRBJ1-5	CASSYDSFNQPQHF
TRBV5-1	TRBJ2-1	CASSFLAGDMAYNEQFF
TRBV29-1	TRBJ2-7	CSVPVGAYEQYF
TRBV7-9	TRBJ2-1	CASSGTSGGHRNEQFF
TRBV7-8	TRBJ2-7	CASSPGDYSYEQYF
TRBV11-2	TRBJ2-4	CASSSLEGESKNIQYF
TRBV28	TRBJ2-6	CASSLGSGSGANVLTF
TRBV29-1	TRBJ2-2	CSATAYTGELFF
TRBV6-2/TRBV6-3	TRBJ2-2	CASSSTGYTGELFF
TRBV7-9	TRBJ2-7	CASSQGSGVRPYEQYF
TRBV4-3	TRBJ1-1	CASSQDRGNTEAFF
TRBV29-1	TRBJ1-2	CSVEGGAFYGYTF
TRBV14	TRBJ2-7	CASSQEGRGYEQYF
TRBV7-6	TRBJ2-2	CASSFRGTGELFF
TRBV20-1	TRBJ2-7	CSARHDRGAYEQYF
TRBV20-1	TRBJ1-4	CSVPLTGEGAEKLFF
TRBV5-5	TRBJ2-1	CASSVGLGGWGNEQFF
TRBV6-5	TRBJ1-2	CASSYSGGLEGYTF